The rows below give T cell receptor beta chains drawn from one sample of a study of OX40 agonist ivuxolimab in advanced cancers. The table came from immunoSEQ multiplex PCR; TCRdb's copy has only in-frame clones and leaves some out. The table shows 50,000 to 65,000 clones, with 70% to 90% occurring only once. The sequencing used CD4+ or CD8+ T cells sorted from blood, collected in a trial of the OX40 agonist ivuxolimab. These receptors all come from an adult with an advanced solid tumor such as melanoma, head and neck, liver or kidney cancer. Both conserved end residues are part of each CDR3. Fields, in order: CDR3 DNA, CDR3 protein, D gene, V gene, J gene, clone size. D genes are given only for firm matches. Clone size is given for some rows only: seen once, a few or many times, or a class if the clone is expanded.

CDR3nt: TGTGCCAGTAATACCGGGACGGAGAATTCACCCCTCCACTTT
CDR3aa: CASNTGTENSPLHF
d_gene: -
v_gene: TRBV19
j_gene: TRBJ1-6
abundance: -

CDR3nt: TGTGCCAGCAGCCCAGCTGAGACCCAGTACTTC
CDR3aa: CASSPAETQYF
d_gene: -
v_gene: TRBV7-9
j_gene: TRBJ2-5
abundance: -

CDR3nt: TGTGCCAGCAGTCGCCCCGGGACAAGCTATGGCTACACCTTC
CDR3aa: CASSRPGTSYGYTF
d_gene: -
v_gene: TRBV28
j_gene: TRBJ1-2
abundance: -

CDR3nt: TGCGCCAGCACTTTGCAAGAGACCCAGTACTTC
CDR3aa: CASTLQETQYF
d_gene: -
v_gene: TRBV5-1
j_gene: TRBJ2-5
abundance: -

CDR3nt: TGTGCTAGTGGTTTTGAGACTAGCGGGGCGATCAATGAGCAGTTCTTC
CDR3aa: CASGFETSGAINEQFF
d_gene: TRBD2
v_gene: TRBV12-5
j_gene: TRBJ2-1
abundance: -

CDR3nt: TGTGCCAGCAGCTTAGGGGTGCTAGCGGGGCTCGGGGATACGCAGTATTTT
CDR3aa: CASSLGVLAGLGDTQYF
d_gene: TRBD2
v_gene: TRBV11-2
j_gene: TRBJ2-3
abundance: -

CDR3nt: TGTGCCAGCAGGACCGGGGACTCCGCCACTTATGGGCAGTTCTTC
CDR3aa: CASRTGDSATYGQFF
d_gene: -
v_gene: TRBV28
j_gene: TRBJ2-1
abundance: -

CDR3nt: TGTGCCAGCAGCGCGGCCGGGACAGGGATCAGCGAGCAGTACTTC
CDR3aa: CASSAAGTGISEQYF
d_gene: TRBD1
v_gene: TRBV5-6
j_gene: TRBJ2-7
abundance: -

CDR3nt: TGTGCCATCAAACTAGCGGGGGGGCCGTATACGCAGTATTTT
CDR3aa: CAIKLAGGPYTQYF
d_gene: TRBD2
v_gene: TRBV10-3
j_gene: TRBJ2-3
abundance: -

CDR3nt: TGTGCCAGCAGTGTTCCGCTCCCTGGTGAAAAACTGTTTTTT
CDR3aa: CASSVPLPGEKLFF
d_gene: -
v_gene: TRBV2
j_gene: TRBJ1-4
abundance: -

CDR3nt: TGTGCCAGTAGTATCGGCATTGGGCAGGGGACCCACGAGCAGTACTTC
CDR3aa: CASSIGIGQGTHEQYF
d_gene: -
v_gene: TRBV19
j_gene: TRBJ2-7
abundance: -

CDR3nt: TGTGCCAGCAGCTTATCACGACAGGGTGGTTATGGCTACACCTTC
CDR3aa: CASSLSRQGGYGYTF
d_gene: TRBD1
v_gene: TRBV7-9
j_gene: TRBJ1-2
abundance: few

CDR3nt: TGTGCCATCAGATCCGACAGGGGGGATAATTCACCCCTCCACTTT
CDR3aa: CAIRSDRGDNSPLHF
d_gene: TRBD1
v_gene: TRBV10-3
j_gene: TRBJ1-6
abundance: -

CDR3nt: TGTGCCAGCTCTCAACAGGGACGGTACGAAAAACTGTTTTTT
CDR3aa: CASSQQGRYEKLFF
d_gene: -
v_gene: TRBV18
j_gene: TRBJ1-4
abundance: once

CDR3nt: TGCAGCGTGACCCCCCAGGGGAACACTGAAGCTTTCTTT
CDR3aa: CSVTPQGNTEAFF
d_gene: -
v_gene: TRBV29-1
j_gene: TRBJ1-1
abundance: -

CDR3nt: TGTGCCACCAGCAGAGTGGACTTAGGCGGGGAGCTGTTTTTT
CDR3aa: CATSRVDLGGELFF
d_gene: -
v_gene: TRBV15
j_gene: TRBJ2-2
abundance: -

CDR3nt: TGTGCCAGCAAAGTATCGAACACCGGGGAGCTGTTTTTT
CDR3aa: CASKVSNTGELFF
d_gene: -
v_gene: TRBV6-1
j_gene: TRBJ2-2
abundance: -

CDR3nt: TGTGCCAGCAGCTTGGACTCCTGGGGCACAGATACGCAGTATTTT
CDR3aa: CASSLDSWGTDTQYF
d_gene: -
v_gene: TRBV7-8
j_gene: TRBJ2-3
abundance: -

CDR3nt: TGTGCCAGCAGCTCTGTCGCGAAGCCCGGGACCCTCACAGATACGCAGTATTTT
CDR3aa: CASSSVAKPGTLTDTQYF
d_gene: -
v_gene: TRBV7-8
j_gene: TRBJ2-3
abundance: -

CDR3nt: TGTGCCAGCAGTTTAAACGGGCTGAACACCGGGGAGCTGTTTTTT
CDR3aa: CASSLNGLNTGELFF
d_gene: -
v_gene: TRBV27
j_gene: TRBJ2-2
abundance: -

CDR3nt: TGTGCCATCACCGGGACAGGGGGCTCTGGCTACACCTTC
CDR3aa: CAITGTGGSGYTF
d_gene: TRBD1
v_gene: TRBV10-3
j_gene: TRBJ1-2
abundance: -

CDR3nt: TGCGCCAGCAGCCAGCCCACTAGGAGCAGAGGTGGCTACACCTTC
CDR3aa: CASSQPTRSRGGYTF
d_gene: -
v_gene: TRBV4-1
j_gene: TRBJ1-2
abundance: -

CDR3nt: TGTGCCAGCAGTTCTGGACAGGGGGCCGGGGAGCTGTTTTTT
CDR3aa: CASSSGQGAGELFF
d_gene: TRBD1
v_gene: TRBV6-5
j_gene: TRBJ2-2
abundance: -

CDR3nt: TGCGCCAGCAGTGAGGGGTTAGGGAGCTCCTATAATTCACCCCTCCACTTT
CDR3aa: CASSEGLGSSYNSPLHF
d_gene: -
v_gene: TRBV10-2
j_gene: TRBJ1-6
abundance: -

CDR3nt: TGCGCCAGCAGCTTAGGGCAGATTGGAAACACCATATATTTT
CDR3aa: CASSLGQIGNTIYF
d_gene: -
v_gene: TRBV5-1
j_gene: TRBJ1-3
abundance: -

CDR3nt: TGTGCCTTCCCGAGGGAGCAGTACTTC
CDR3aa: CAFPREQYF
d_gene: -
v_gene: TRBV6-5
j_gene: TRBJ2-7
abundance: -

CDR3nt: TGTGCCAGTAGTATAGATAGTCTAGCTAGCAATCAGCCCCAGCATTTT
CDR3aa: CASSIDSLASNQPQHF
d_gene: -
v_gene: TRBV19
j_gene: TRBJ1-5
abundance: few

CDR3nt: TGCGCCAGCAGCTTGGCCGGGACAGCCGCGAACACCGGGGAGCTGTTTTTT
CDR3aa: CASSLAGTAANTGELFF
d_gene: TRBD1
v_gene: TRBV5-1
j_gene: TRBJ2-2
abundance: -

CDR3nt: TGTGCCAGCTCCCAATGGGCCGCTGGAAACACCATATATTTT
CDR3aa: CASSQWAAGNTIYF
d_gene: -
v_gene: TRBV2
j_gene: TRBJ1-3
abundance: -

CDR3nt: TGTGCCAGCAGCCAGCGACAGGATACGCAGTATTTT
CDR3aa: CASSQRQDTQYF
d_gene: -
v_gene: TRBV13
j_gene: TRBJ2-3
abundance: -

CDR3nt: TGTGCCAGCTCACTGAGCAGCAGCAACGAGCAGTACTTC
CDR3aa: CASSLSSSNEQYF
d_gene: -
v_gene: TRBV18
j_gene: TRBJ2-7
abundance: -

CDR3nt: TGTGCCAGTAGTGGCAAATCGAAATCACAAAGTCGGGCCAACGTCCTGACTTTC
CDR3aa: CASSGKSKSQSRANVLTF
d_gene: -
v_gene: TRBV19
j_gene: TRBJ2-6
abundance: -

CDR3nt: TGTGCCAGCAGCTTTGGGGGAGGGCAGCCCCAGCATTTT
CDR3aa: CASSFGGGQPQHF
d_gene: -
v_gene: TRBV7-9
j_gene: TRBJ1-5
abundance: -

CDR3nt: TGTGCCAGCAGGGACTACTCCTACAATGAGCAGTTCTTC
CDR3aa: CASRDYSYNEQFF
d_gene: -
v_gene: TRBV2
j_gene: TRBJ2-1
abundance: -

CDR3nt: TGTGCCAGCAGCAAAACAGGGGGGGTCCTCTACGAGCAGTACTTC
CDR3aa: CASSKTGGVLYEQYF
d_gene: -
v_gene: TRBV7-9
j_gene: TRBJ2-7
abundance: -

CDR3nt: TGTGCCAGCAGCTATGGACTAGCGGGGGCCGAGGATACGCAGTATTTT
CDR3aa: CASSYGLAGAEDTQYF
d_gene: TRBD2
v_gene: TRBV5-8
j_gene: TRBJ2-3
abundance: once

CDR3nt: TGTGCCAGCAGCGTAGGAGTGTCCGAAAACATTCAGTACTTC
CDR3aa: CASSVGVSENIQYF
d_gene: -
v_gene: TRBV9
j_gene: TRBJ2-4
abundance: -

CDR3nt: TGCGCCAGCAGCCCGCCCATTGCCATGGGGGGTGGCTACACCTTC
CDR3aa: CASSPPIAMGGGYTF
d_gene: -
v_gene: TRBV5-1
j_gene: TRBJ1-2
abundance: -

CDR3nt: TGTGCCAGCAGCTTGGATCCAGGGGGCAATGAGCAGTTCTTC
CDR3aa: CASSLDPGGNEQFF
d_gene: TRBD1
v_gene: TRBV5-6
j_gene: TRBJ2-1
abundance: -

CDR3nt: TGTGCCAGTAGTCTAGGGGAGACCCAGTACTTC
CDR3aa: CASSLGETQYF
d_gene: -
v_gene: TRBV19
j_gene: TRBJ2-5
abundance: -

CDR3nt: TGTGCCAGCAGCCTCGGCGCCGGGGCTCGGCGAACCGGGGAGCTGTTTTTT
CDR3aa: CASSLGAGARRTGELFF
d_gene: -
v_gene: TRBV7-2
j_gene: TRBJ2-2
abundance: -

CDR3nt: TGCGCCAGCAGTGAGGTTCCGGGTCGGGGCTACACCTTC
CDR3aa: CASSEVPGRGYTF
d_gene: -
v_gene: TRBV10-1
j_gene: TRBJ1-2
abundance: -

CDR3nt: TGTGCCAGCAGCTCGGGACTAGCGGGGGGCCACGAAGGGGAGCAGTACTTC
CDR3aa: CASSSGLAGGHEGEQYF
d_gene: TRBD2
v_gene: TRBV11-1
j_gene: TRBJ2-7
abundance: -

CDR3nt: TGTGCCAGCAGCTGGGCACCCGGGGAGAACACTGAAGCTTTCTTT
CDR3aa: CASSWAPGENTEAFF
d_gene: -
v_gene: TRBV7-2
j_gene: TRBJ1-1
abundance: -

CDR3nt: TGCGCCAGCAGCTTGGCTGGGATCCACACAGATACGCAGTATTTT
CDR3aa: CASSLAGIHTDTQYF
d_gene: -
v_gene: TRBV5-1
j_gene: TRBJ2-3
abundance: -

CDR3nt: TGTGCCAGCAGCTTGGGGGCAGGGCCGGGAGCCTACGAGCAGTACTTC
CDR3aa: CASSLGAGPGAYEQYF
d_gene: -
v_gene: TRBV5-8
j_gene: TRBJ2-7
abundance: -

CDR3nt: TGTGCCAGCAGATCCGGGGGGAGCAATCAGCCCCAGCATTTT
CDR3aa: CASRSGGSNQPQHF
d_gene: -
v_gene: TRBV28
j_gene: TRBJ1-5
abundance: -

CDR3nt: TGTGCCAGCAGTTTTCTGAATTCACCCCTCCACTTT
CDR3aa: CASSFLNSPLHF
d_gene: -
v_gene: TRBV27
j_gene: TRBJ1-6
abundance: few

CDR3nt: TGTGCCAGCAGCCAAGAGCAGAACGGGCGAAAACTGTTTTTT
CDR3aa: CASSQEQNGRKLFF
d_gene: -
v_gene: TRBV14
j_gene: TRBJ1-4
abundance: -

CDR3nt: TGTGCCAGTAGCCTATTGGGGCCCAGGAACACTGAAGCTTTCTTT
CDR3aa: CASSLLGPRNTEAFF
d_gene: -
v_gene: TRBV19
j_gene: TRBJ1-1
abundance: many

CDR3nt: TGCGCCAGCAGCTTGGGAAGTACAGGGGACCTCGCAAAATACAATGAGCAGTTCTTC
CDR3aa: CASSLGSTGDLAKYNEQFF
d_gene: TRBD1
v_gene: TRBV5-1
j_gene: TRBJ2-1
abundance: -

CDR3nt: TGTGCCAGCACAGTCGGACTCTCCTCCTACAATGAGCAGTTCTTC
CDR3aa: CASTVGLSSYNEQFF
d_gene: -
v_gene: TRBV2
j_gene: TRBJ2-1
abundance: -

CDR3nt: TGTGCCAGCTCACCATCCGTTATAGGGTCTTTGGCCAAAAACATTCAGTACTTC
CDR3aa: CASSPSVIGSLAKNIQYF
d_gene: -
v_gene: TRBV18
j_gene: TRBJ2-4
abundance: -

CDR3nt: TGTGCCAGCAGCTTAATGGGGGGACCTGGAGGCTACACCTTC
CDR3aa: CASSLMGGPGGYTF
d_gene: -
v_gene: TRBV7-2
j_gene: TRBJ1-2
abundance: -